This T cell receptor beta chain was recorded in a study of shared clonotypes between healthy human individuals. In the study overall: A couple of women and a few men aged 18 to 49 served as donors. CD8 memory received one plate per donor, CD8 naive two, CD4 memory three and CD4 naive three.

Only CD45RO-negative cells positively selected for CCR7 counted as naive CD8 cells, so terminally differentiated effector memory CD45RA+ cells were excluded. Donors were healthy HIV-negative adults without recently reported acute infections or vaccinations. The germline V gene encodes CDR1 SGHAT and CDR2 FQNNGV. The CDR3 sequence is 14 residues long. Trimming removed 1 base at V and 7 bases at J, with 11 bases between. Clones were sequenced by immunoSEQ multiplex PCR, and TCRdb holds only the in-frame ones, with some missing. The sample lists around 1.9 million clones, roughly 95% occurring once. The sample taken for sequencing was naive CD8+ T cells from PBMCs. The clonotype comes from a young man in good health. Some clones in this sample may be carry-over from other donors' samples. This rearrangement joins TRBV11-2 to TRBJ2-1, with no clear D. The CDR3 is CASSLGTAPNEQFF. The CDR3 bases are TGTGCCAGCAGCTTAGGGACCGCTCCGAATGAGCAGTTCTTC.